The 21 T cell receptor beta chains reported below all come from one sample, sequenced in a study of blood T cell repertoires in COVID-19. Data came from immunoSEQ multiplex PCR; TCRdb stores just in-frame clones and leaves some out. The sample has 85,000 to 100,000 clones, roughly 85% seen once. The sample consisted of peripheral blood. All receptors derive from a woman aged 60-70 years with COVID-19, enrolled during active disease.

The chain uses TRBV6-2 or TRBV6-3 and TRBJ2-5; the match to TRBD1 covers 7 bases. The germline V gene encodes CDR1 MNHEY and CDR2 SVGEGT. The J segment lost 9 bases and the V segment lost 5 bases, leaving 18 bases of the junction unmatched. This CDR3 comprises 16 residues. CDR3 sequence (DNA): TGTGCCAGCAGTACTCCCGGACAGGCCTCGGGTTGGGCCCAGTACTTC. As protein: CASSTPGQASGWAQYF.

This rearrangement joins TRBV6-6 to TRBJ1-4, with D maybe TRBD1 (5 bases). Trimming took off 5 bases at V and 7 bases at J, with 14 bases between the two ends. The CDR3 sequence is 14 residues long. Looked up from germline, CDR1 is MNHNY and CDR2 is SVGAGI (reference sequence). The CDR3 loop reads CASSTRESLEKLFF. The CDR3 region has the DNA TGTGCCAGCAGTACCAGGGAATCCCTTGAAAAACTGTTTTTT.

CDR3 nucleotide sequence: TGCGCCAGCAGCCAAGGGGCCAGCCGGGATGACACTGAAGCTTTCTTT. Translated, it gives CASSQGASRDDTEAFF. The chain joins TRBV4-3 to TRBJ1-1; D call uncertain. The CDR3 is 16 amino acids. In germline, CDR1 is LGHNA, CDR2 YSLEER. Trimming stripped 1 base from V and 3 bases from J, with 15 bases between.

The chain is built from TRBV10-3 and TRBJ2-7; 9 nucleotides agree with TRBD2. V lost 6 bases and J lost 2; bases outside the gene matches: 5. This CDR3 contains 14 residues. Germline lookup yields CDR1 ENHRY and CDR2 SYGVKD. CDR3 in amino acids: CAIRATSGPYEQYF. For the CDR3, the DNA is TGTGCCATCAGGGCGACTAGCGGACCCTACGAGCAGTACTTC.

This clone was found once. DNA for the CDR3: TGCGCCAGCAGCTTTGAGGGAGGCTACACCTTC. Translation: CASSFEGGYTF. This rearrangement joins TRBV5-1 to TRBJ1-2; D is undetermined. V lost 2 bases to trimming and J lost 8 bases, with 7 bases between them. The germline gives CDR1 SGHRS, CDR2 YFSETQ. This CDR3 spans 11 amino acids.

By proportion, this clone is medium-sized. This sequence joins TRBV4-3 and TRBJ2-7, with 9 bases matching TRBD1. V lost 1 base, J lost 6 bases, and 7 bases stayed unmatched. The CDR3 is 15 amino acids. Germline-derived CDR1 and CDR2 are LGHNA and YSLEER. The CDR3 DNA reads TGCGCCAGCAGCCAAGGGACAGGGGTTGTGAGCGAGCAGTACTTC. This gives the protein CASSQGTGVVSEQYF.

The gene calls are TRBV18 and TRBJ1-5, with TRBD1 matching 12 bases. Germline loops: CDR1 KGHSH, CDR2 LQKENI. V shed 5 bases, J shed 0 bases, and the junction held 8 bases outside the gene matches. The CDR3 is 18 residues long. This CDR3 reads CASSSGTGGLGSNQPQHF. In nucleotides, the CDR3 is TGTGCCAGCTCATCCGGGACAGGGGGCCTTGGTAGCAATCAGCCCCAGCATTTT. The entire variable domain, with the rest obtained from reference TRBV18 and TRBJ1-5, is as follows: NAGVMQNPRHLVRRRGQEARLRCSPMKGHSHVYWYRQLPEEGLKFMVYLQKENIIDESGMPKERFSAEFPKEGPSILRIQQVVRGDSAAYFCASSSGTGGLGSNQPQHFGDGTRLSIL.

The J gene is TRBJ1-2, the V gene TRBV4-3; TRBD1 agrees at 9 bases. This CDR3 comprises 15 residues. CDR1 is LGHNA and CDR2 is YSLEER in the germline V gene. The junction had 11 bases not matched to a gene; V was cut back by 4 bases and J by 8 bases. The DNA of the CDR3 is TGCGCCAGCAGCCGGGGACAGGGAGGATTTGGGGGCTACACCTTC. Amino acids: CASSRGQGGFGGYTF.

The chain is built from TRBV4-2 and TRBJ2-3, with 9 positions matching TRBD2. Germline-derived CDR1 and CDR2 are LGHNA and YNFKEQ. Losses at the gene ends were 4 bases for V and 0 bases for J; bases not matched to a gene: 11. This CDR3 is 18 amino acids long. Here the CDR3 reads CASSPLGGGGGSTDTQYF. In nucleotides, the CDR3 is TGTGCCAGCAGCCCGCTGGGCGGGGGGGGCGGGAGCACAGATACGCAGTATTTT.

CDR3 DNA sequence: TGCGCCAGCAGCTCCCAACAGGGCGCAGAGACCCAGTACTTC. It translates to CASSSQQGAETQYF. The rearrangement links TRBV5-1 to TRBJ2-5; weak D call: TRBD1 (6 bases). V lost 3 bases and J 4 bases, leaving 13 bases between the germline ends. There are 14 residues in the CDR3. Germline values: CDR1 SGHRS, CDR2 YFSETQ.

The V call is TRBV5-1, the J call TRBJ1-1, with D possibly matching TRBD1 (6 bases). The CDR3 consists of 15 residues. Germline CDR1 and CDR2: SGHRS and YFSETQ. V shed 0 bases and J shed 1 base, with 10 bases lying between them. CDR3 nucleotides: TGCGCCAGCAGCTTGGTACCGGACAGGAACACTGAAGCTTTCTTT. It translates to CASSLVPDRNTEAFF.

The V call is TRBV5-1, the J call TRBJ2-5; 7 nucleotides align to TRBD1. The germline V gene encodes CDR1 SGHRS and CDR2 YFSETQ. CDR3 length: 15 amino acids. V lost 0 bases and J lost 2; bases outside the gene matches: 4. CDR3 region: CASSLVATGQETQYF. CDR3 coding DNA: TGCGCCAGCAGCTTGGTTGCGACAGGGCAAGAGACCCAGTACTTC.

This chain uses TRBV7-2 with TRBJ2-1; D not resolved. Germline-derived CDR1 and CDR2 are SGHTA and FQGNSA. This CDR3 contains 14 residues. Trimming removed 5 bases from V and 4 bases from J, with 12 bases in between. The DNA for the CDR3 is TGTGCCAGCAGCCGCCCACTACTATACAATGAGCAGTTCTTC. It is translated as CASSRPLLYNEQFF.

V gene TRBV7-2 combines with J gene TRBJ2-2, with TRBD1 matching over 8 bases. CDR1 and CDR2 (germline): SGHTA, FQGNSA. Losses at the gene ends were 1 base for V and 8 bases for J; bases not matched to a gene: 9. The CDR3 runs 16 residues. CDR3 sequence: CASSLGTGNSYGELFF. The CDR3 DNA reads TGTGCCAGCAGCTTAGGGACAGGGAACTCCTATGGGGAGCTGTTTTTT.

This chain joins TRBV7-2 and TRBJ1-1; D possibly corresponds to TRBD1 (5 bases). Germline CDR1 and CDR2: SGHTA and FQGNSA. V was pared by 2 bases and J by 0 bases, with 10 bases between. There are 15 residues in the CDR3. The CDR3 DNA reads as TGTGCCAGCAGCTTACTGCCAGGGCTGAACACTGAAGCTTTCTTT. Translated: CASSLLPGLNTEAFF.

In its sample, this clone was seen a few times. This rearrangement joins TRBV4-1 to TRBJ1-3; 10 bases are shared with TRBD1. The germline CDR1 and CDR2 sequences are MGHRA and YSYEKL. Losses at the gene ends were 6 bases for V and 4 bases for J; bases not matched to a gene: 6. The CDR3 runs to 15 residues. CDR3 nucleotide sequence: TGCGCCAGCAGGATTGGGGACAGGGGAGGAAACACCATATATTTT. Its translation is CASRIGDRGGNTIYF.

V and J are TRBV19 and TRBJ2-3; tentatively, D is TRBD1 (6 bases). Germline V gene sequence: CDR1 LNHDA, CDR2 SQIVND (reference sequence). There are 12 residues in the CDR3. V lost 5 bases to trimming and J lost 5 bases, with 8 bases between them. The CDR3 DNA follows: TGTGCCAGTAGTCCACAGGGAGATACGCAGTATTTT. This encodes CASSPQGDTQYF.

The gene calls are TRBV2 and TRBJ2-3; D gene unclear. The germline CDR1 and CDR2 sequences are SNHLY and FYNNEI. CDR3 length: 12 amino acids. Trimming shortened V by 5 bases and J by 4 bases, and 7 bases separated the two germline ends. The CDR3 DNA sequence: TGTGCCAGCAGTCGACTTTCAGATACGCAGTATTTT. Encoded protein: CASSRLSDTQYF.

The chain couples TRBV4-2 to TRBJ2-5; 7 nucleotides line up with TRBD1. Trimming cost V 5 bases and J 2 bases; bases outside gene matches: 5. The CDR3 is 14 residues long. Germline-derived CDR1 and CDR2 are LGHNA and YNFKEQ. The CDR3 DNA sequence: TGTGCCAGCAGCGAGGGACAGCTACAAGAGACCCAGTACTTC. Its translation: CASSEGQLQETQYF.

The rearrangement joins TRBV30 to TRBJ2-7; D is possibly TRBD1 (5 bases). V was shortened by 0 bases and J by 2 bases, with 5 bases between the two germline ends. From germline, CDR1 is GTSNPN and CDR2 SVGIG (reference sequence). This CDR3 region has 12 residues. The CDR3 DNA follows: TGTGCCTGGAGTGTACAGGCCTACGAGCAGTACTTC. This gives the protein CAWSVQAYEQYF.

CDR3 protein: CSVEPLAGGRDTQYF. The CDR3 bases are TGCAGCGTTGAACCCCTAGCGGGGGGCAGAGATACGCAGTATTTT. The V and J genes are TRBV29-1 and TRBJ2-3; TRBD2 agrees at 11 bases. The CDR3 sequence is 15 residues long. The junction had 6 bases not matched to a gene; V was cut back by 2 bases and J by 5 bases. The germline gives CDR1 SQVTM, CDR2 ANQGSEA.